A selection of T cell receptor beta chains follows, all from one sample in a study of T-cell reconstitution after alpha-beta-depleted transplantation in children. TCRdb processed the PCR reads anew with MiXCR; each CDR3 protein has one entry. Among a few hundred thousand distinct CDR3 sequences listed, around 12% were seen once. The source was PBMCs from the stem cell graft donor, collected from the stem cell graft. These TCRs come from a human donor who donated a stem cell graft to a child with combined immunodeficiency. Both conserved end residues are part of each CDR3. The D gene is left open where the match is weak. The listing skips clone size in some rows; elsewhere it reads once, few, many or a size class.

V,D,size,J,CDR3,DNA
TRBV24-1,.,few,TRBJ1-5,CATGGAGSNQPQHF,TGTGCCACCGGTGGAGCCGGTAGCAATCAGCCCCAGCATTTT
TRBV6-1,TRBD1,.,TRBJ1-5,CASSDETGIWKPQHF,TGTGCCAGCAGTGATGAGACAGGGATTTGGAAGCCCCAGCATTTT
TRBV4-3,.,.,TRBJ2-3,CASSQGRNGGLYTDTQYF,TGCGCCAGCAGCCAAGGGCGAAACGGGGGGCTGTACACAGATACGCAGTATTTT
TRBV9,TRBD1,many,TRBJ2-1,CASSEGTVSYNEQFF,TGTGCCAGCAGCGAAGGGACAGTCTCCTACAATGAGCAGTTCTTC
TRBV12-3/TRBV12-4,TRBD1,many,TRBJ2-7,CASSHTGAVYEQYF,TGTGCCAGCAGCCACACAGGGGCGGTCTACGAGCAGTACTTC
TRBV12-3/TRBV12-4,.,many,TRBJ2-5,CASSLTVETQYF,TGTGCCAGCAGTTTAACAGTAGAGACCCAGTACTTC
TRBV18,.,.,TRBJ2-7,CASSPPGGHYEQYF,TGTGCCAGCTCACCTCCGGGGGGCCACTACGAGCAGTACTTC
TRBV24-1,TRBD1,.,TRBJ2-1,CATSDPWDSHNEQFF,TGTGCCACCAGTGATCCCTGGGACAGCCACAATGAGCAGTTCTTC
TRBV12-3/TRBV12-4,.,.,TRBJ1-6,CASSSGREGNSPLHF,TGTGCCAGCAGTTCAGGGAGGGAGGGGAATTCACCCCTCCACTTT
TRBV24-1,TRBD1,.,TRBJ2-3,CGASYRTGATDTQYF,TGTGGCGCCAGTTATCGGACAGGGGCTACAGATACGCAGTATTTT
TRBV10-2,TRBD2,few,TRBJ2-1,CASTWLNEGTSGNNEQFF,TGCGCCAGCACCTGGCTAAATGAGGGGACTAGCGGGAACAATGAGCAGTTCTTC
TRBV5-1,.,.,TRBJ1-2,CASSPVMRVYGYTF,TGCGCCAGCAGCCCCGTAATGAGAGTCTATGGCTACACCTTC
TRBV5-1,.,.,TRBJ1-4,CASSSSGANEKLFF,TGCGCCAGCAGCTCCTCAGGGGCGAATGAAAAACTGTTTTTT
TRBV20-1,.,many,TRBJ2-1,CSARDWLLANEQFF,TGCAGTGCTAGAGATTGGCTCCTGGCGAATGAGCAGTTCTTC
TRBV12-3/TRBV12-4,.,.,TRBJ1-1,CASSLPGSLPFF,TGTGCCAGCAGTTTACCAGGTAGTCTTCCTTTCTTT
TRBV4-3,TRBD2,few,TRBJ2-5,CASSPGLAGGIQETQYF,TGCGCCAGCAGCCCGGGACTAGCGGGAGGGATCCAAGAGACCCAGTACTTC
TRBV29-1,.,few,TRBJ2-5,CSVELPGEYQETQYF,TGCAGCGTTGAACTGCCGGGCGAGTACCAAGAGACCCAGTACTTC
TRBV6-5,.,few,TRBJ1-1,CASSYSFGGPNTEAFF,TGTGCCAGCAGTTACTCGTTTGGGGGCCCGAACACTGAAGCTTTCTTT
TRBV24-1,TRBD1,few,TRBJ2-2,CATSDIQGEEVWFNTGELFF,TGTGCCACCAGTGACATACAGGGGGAGGAAGTTTGGTTTAACACCGGGGAGCTGTTTTTT